Shown below are 8 T cell receptor beta chains from a single sample sequenced in a study of cytomegalovirus exposure and HLA in healthy donors. PCR involved 60 Vbeta and 13 Jbeta primers. Data came from immunoSEQ multiplex PCR; TCRdb stores just in-frame clones and leaves some out. This sample carries approximately 170,000 clones, just under 80% of them seen once, and the ten largest clones take 6.5% to 8.5%. The specimen was PBMCs. The origin of the receptors is a woman between 40 and 50 years old in good health and CMV-seropositive.

In its sample, this clone was seen a few times. This chain joins TRBV10-2 and TRBJ1-4, with D possibly being TRBD1 (6 bases). The CDR3 spans 14 residues. Per the germline V gene, CDR1 is WSHSY and CDR2 is SAAADI. The V and J ends lost 8 bases and 0 bases respectively, with 10 bases between them. The CDR3 reads CASSPGATNEKLFF. The CDR3 DNA sequence: TGCGCCAGCTCGCCAGGGGCAACTAATGAAAAACTGTTTTTT.

This chain links TRBV14 with TRBJ2-5, with D perhaps TRBD2 (6 bases). V lost 4 bases to trimming and J lost 7 bases, with 10 bases between them. Germline V gene data show CDR1 as SGHDN and CDR2 as FVKESK. The CDR3 length is 12 residues. The CDR3 loop reads CASSLMEGTQYF. In DNA, the CDR3 is TGTGCCAGCAGCCTAATGGAGGGGACCCAGTACTTC.

This clone was recorded a few times. V gene TRBV5-4 combines with J gene TRBJ1-6, with 8 bases aligning to TRBD1. The junction had 7 bases not matched to a gene; V was cut back by 4 bases and J by 7 bases. Germline values: CDR1 SGHNT, CDR2 YYREEE (reference sequence). There are 15 residues in the CDR3. DNA of the CDR3: TGTGCCAGCAGCATACGGGACAGGTTGAATTCACCCCTCCACTTT. Residues: CASSIRDRLNSPLHF.

This sequence joins TRBV18 and TRBJ1-6; D perhaps matches TRBD1 (5 bases). Between the trimmed V and J ends, which lost 6 bases and 7 bases, there was a span of 10 bases. The CDR3 has 13 residues. The germline gives CDR1 KGHSH, CDR2 LQKENI. CDR3 DNA sequence: TGTGCCAGCTCTCCCCAGGGAAATTCACCCCTCCACTTT. Its protein product is CASSPQGNSPLHF. The whole variable domain, remainder taken from reference TRBV18 and TRBJ1-6, is NAGVMQNPRHLVRRRGQEARLRCSPMKGHSHVYWYRQLPEEGLKFMVYLQKENIIDESGMPKERFSAEFPKEGPSILRIQQVVRGDSAAYFCASSPQGNSPLHFGNGTRLTVT.

This chain links TRBV10-3 with TRBJ1-1; D is unresolved. This CDR3 comprises 12 residues. V lost 4 bases and J lost 1, with 4 bases in between. Germline V CDR1 and CDR2: ENHRY, SYGVKD. In DNA form, the CDR3 reads TGTGCCATCAGTGCCCAGAACACTGAAGCTTTCTTT. This gives the protein CAISAQNTEAFF.

The chain joins TRBV15 to TRBJ1-1, with D perhaps matching TRBD1 (6 bases). The CDR3 consists of 16 residues. V shed 4 bases and J shed 6 bases, with 21 bases lying between them. Germline-derived CDR1 and CDR2 are LNHNV and YYDKDF (reference sequence). In DNA, the CDR3 is TGTGCCACCAGCACCCCACGGGGGGGCGCTTACCCTGAAGCTTTCTTT. Encoded protein: CATSTPRGGAYPEAFF. Using reference TRBV15 and TRBJ1-1 for the parts outside the CDR3, the full variable domain is DAMVIQNPRYQVTQFGKPVTLSCSQTLNHNVMYWYQQKSSQAPKLLFHYYDKDFNNEADTPDNFQSRRPNTSFCFLDIRSPGLGDTAMYLCATSTPRGGAYPEAFFGQGTRLTVV.

The chain carries TRBV28 and TRBJ2-7; TRBD2 aligns across 7 bases. This CDR3 comprises 14 residues. Germline lookup yields CDR1 MDHEN and CDR2 SYDVKM. Unmatched junction bases numbered 14, after V lost 8 bases and J lost 7 bases. CDR3 in amino acids: CASGQWGGSWEQYF. The CDR3 DNA sequence: TGTGCCAGCGGCCAATGGGGGGGTAGTTGGGAGCAGTACTTC.

Only one count was recorded for this clone. This chain joins TRBV18 and TRBJ1-1, with 7 positions matching TRBD1. V lost 0 bases, J lost 2 bases, and 3 bases stayed unmatched. CDR3 size: 15 residues. From germline, CDR1 is KGHSH and CDR2 LQKENI. The CDR3 loop reads CASSPPKGANTEAFF. CDR3 bases: TGTGCCAGCTCACCACCGAAGGGGGCAAACACTGAAGCTTTCTTT.